This T cell receptor (beta chain) was sequenced during a study of CD8 T cells in Susac syndrome. The RNA, about 0.5 to 1 ug, was put through reverse transcription using random hexamers. MiXCR was run by TCRdb on the immunoSEQ multiplex PCR reads, yielding one entry per CDR3 protein. The profile shows roughly 200,000 distinct CDR3 sequences, about 95% of them singletons. The V and J ends lost 0 bases and 7 bases respectively, with 9 bases between them. The CDR3 runs 13 residues. The TCR was taken from a human donor in good health. The V call is TRBV12-3 or TRBV12-4, the J call TRBJ1-2; D not resolved. The source material was CD4+ T cells from PBMCs. The DNA of the CDR3 is TGTGCCAGCAGTTTAGCAGCCAGGAGTGGCTACACCTTC. It translates to CASSLAARSGYTF.